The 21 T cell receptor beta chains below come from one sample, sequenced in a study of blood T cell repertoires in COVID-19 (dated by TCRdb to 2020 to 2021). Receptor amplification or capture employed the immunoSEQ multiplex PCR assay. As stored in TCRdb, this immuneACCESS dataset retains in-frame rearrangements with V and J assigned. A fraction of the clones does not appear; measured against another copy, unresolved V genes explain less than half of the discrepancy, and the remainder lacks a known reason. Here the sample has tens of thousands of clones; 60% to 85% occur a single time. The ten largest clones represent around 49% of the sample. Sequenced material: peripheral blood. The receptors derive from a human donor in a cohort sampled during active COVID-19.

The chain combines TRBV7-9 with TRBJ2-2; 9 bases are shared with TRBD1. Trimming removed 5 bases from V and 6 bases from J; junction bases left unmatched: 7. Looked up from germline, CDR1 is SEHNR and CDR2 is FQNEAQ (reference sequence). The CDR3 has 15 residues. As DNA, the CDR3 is TGTGCCAGCAGCCCAAGGACAGGGGTGGCCGGGGAGCTGTTTTTT. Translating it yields CASSPRTGVAGELFF.

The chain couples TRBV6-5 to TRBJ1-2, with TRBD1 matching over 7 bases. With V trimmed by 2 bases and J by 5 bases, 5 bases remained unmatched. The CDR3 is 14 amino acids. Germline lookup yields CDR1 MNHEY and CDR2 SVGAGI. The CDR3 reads CASSYLRTGYGYTF. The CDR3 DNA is TGTGCCAGCAGTTACCTAAGGACAGGTTATGGCTACACCTTC.

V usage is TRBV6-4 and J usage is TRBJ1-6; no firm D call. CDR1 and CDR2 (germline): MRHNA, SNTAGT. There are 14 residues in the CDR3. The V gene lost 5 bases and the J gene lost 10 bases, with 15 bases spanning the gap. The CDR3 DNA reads TGTGCCAGCAGTTCTCCGGGGTGTCGCTCACCCCTCCACTTT. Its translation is CASSSPGCRSPLHF.

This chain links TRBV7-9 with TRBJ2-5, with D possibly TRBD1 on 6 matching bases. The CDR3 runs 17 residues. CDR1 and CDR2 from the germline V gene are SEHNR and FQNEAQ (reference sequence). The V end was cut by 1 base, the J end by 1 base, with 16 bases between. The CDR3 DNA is TGTGCCAGCAGCTTAGTCAACGACAGGACATCCCAAGAGACCCAGTACTTC. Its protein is CASSLVNDRTSQETQYF.

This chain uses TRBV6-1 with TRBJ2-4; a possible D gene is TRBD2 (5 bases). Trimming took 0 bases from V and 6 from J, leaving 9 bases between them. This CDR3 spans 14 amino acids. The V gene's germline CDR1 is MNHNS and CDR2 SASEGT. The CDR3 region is CASSEALRGNIQYF. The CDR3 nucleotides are TGTGCCAGCAGTGAAGCGCTCCGGGGAAACATTCAGTACTTC.

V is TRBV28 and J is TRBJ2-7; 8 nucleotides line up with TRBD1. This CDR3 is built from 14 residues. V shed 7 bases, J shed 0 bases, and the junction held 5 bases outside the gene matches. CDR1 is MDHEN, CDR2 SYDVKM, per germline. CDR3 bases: TGTGCCAGCACCCCCGGGACAGGCTCCTACGAGCAGTACTTC. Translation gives CASTPGTGSYEQYF. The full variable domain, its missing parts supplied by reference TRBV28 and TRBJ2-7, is DVKVTQSSRYLVKRTGEKVFLECVQDMDHENMFWYRQDPGLGLRLIYFSYDVKMKEKGDIPEGYSVSREKKERFSLILESASTNQTSMYLCASTPGTGSYEQYFGPGTRLTVT.

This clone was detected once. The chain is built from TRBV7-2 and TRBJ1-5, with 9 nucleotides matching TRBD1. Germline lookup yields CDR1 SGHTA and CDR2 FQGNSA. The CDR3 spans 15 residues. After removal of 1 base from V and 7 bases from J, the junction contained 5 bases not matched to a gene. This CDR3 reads CASSLGGQGVQPQHF. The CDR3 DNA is TGTGCCAGCAGCTTAGGGGGACAGGGCGTACAGCCCCAGCATTTT.

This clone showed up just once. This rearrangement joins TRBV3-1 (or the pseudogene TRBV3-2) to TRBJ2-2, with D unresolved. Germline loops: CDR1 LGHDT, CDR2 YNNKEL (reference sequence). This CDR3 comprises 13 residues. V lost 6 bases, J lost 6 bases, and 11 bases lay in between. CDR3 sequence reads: CASRQFIAGELFF. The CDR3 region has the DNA TGTGCCAGCAGACAGTTTATTGCCGGGGAGCTGTTTTTT.

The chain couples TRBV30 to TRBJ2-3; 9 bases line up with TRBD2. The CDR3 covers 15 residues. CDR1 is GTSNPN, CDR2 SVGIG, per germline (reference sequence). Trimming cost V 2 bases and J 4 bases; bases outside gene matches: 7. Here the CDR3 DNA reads TGTGCCTGGAGTAAACTAGCGGGCCTACCAGATACGCAGTATTTT. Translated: CAWSKLAGLPDTQYF.

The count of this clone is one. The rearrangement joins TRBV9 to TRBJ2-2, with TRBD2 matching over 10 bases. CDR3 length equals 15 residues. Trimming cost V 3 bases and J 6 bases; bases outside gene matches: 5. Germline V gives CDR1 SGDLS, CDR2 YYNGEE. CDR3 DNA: TGTGCCAGCAGCGCGACTAGCGGGTCTTCCGGGGAGCTGTTTTTT. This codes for CASSATSGSSGELFF.

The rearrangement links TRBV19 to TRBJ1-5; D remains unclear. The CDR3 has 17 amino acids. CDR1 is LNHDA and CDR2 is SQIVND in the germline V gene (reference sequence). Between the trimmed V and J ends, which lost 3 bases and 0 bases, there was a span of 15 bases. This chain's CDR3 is CASSIARGSYSNQPQHF. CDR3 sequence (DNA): TGTGCCAGTAGTATCGCCCGAGGAAGTTATAGCAATCAGCCCCAGCATTTT.

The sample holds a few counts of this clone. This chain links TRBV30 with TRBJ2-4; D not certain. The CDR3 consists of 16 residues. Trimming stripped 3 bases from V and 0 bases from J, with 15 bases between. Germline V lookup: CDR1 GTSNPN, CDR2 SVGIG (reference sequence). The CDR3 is CAWSSPSSLAKNIQYF. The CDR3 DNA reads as TGTGCCTGGAGCTCCCCTTCCTCACTAGCCAAAAACATTCAGTACTTC. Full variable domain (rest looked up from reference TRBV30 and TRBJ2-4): SQTIHQWPATLVQPVGSPLSLECTVEGTSNPNLYWYRQAAGRGLQLLFYSVGIGQISSEVPQNLSASRPQDRQFILSSKKLLLSDSGFYLCAWSSPSSLAKNIQYFGAGTRLSVL.

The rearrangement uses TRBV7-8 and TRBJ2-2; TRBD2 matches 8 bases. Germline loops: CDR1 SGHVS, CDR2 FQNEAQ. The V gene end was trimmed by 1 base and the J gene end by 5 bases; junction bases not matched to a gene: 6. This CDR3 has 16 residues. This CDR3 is CASSLDPGGKTGELFF. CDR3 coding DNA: TGTGCCAGCAGCTTAGATCCGGGAGGGAAGACCGGGGAGCTGTTTTTT. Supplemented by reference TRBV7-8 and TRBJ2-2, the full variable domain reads GAGVSQSPRYKVAKRGQDVALRCDPISGHVSLFWYQQALGQGPEFLTYFQNEAQLDKSGLPSDRFFAERPEGSVSTLKIQRTQQEDSAVYLCASSLDPGGKTGELFFGEGSRLTVL.

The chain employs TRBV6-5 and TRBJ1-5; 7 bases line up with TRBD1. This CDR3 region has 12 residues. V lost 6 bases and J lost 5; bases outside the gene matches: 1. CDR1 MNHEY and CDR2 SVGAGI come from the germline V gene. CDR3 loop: CASRTGYQPQHF. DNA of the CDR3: TGTGCCAGCAGGACAGGGTATCAGCCCCAGCATTTT.

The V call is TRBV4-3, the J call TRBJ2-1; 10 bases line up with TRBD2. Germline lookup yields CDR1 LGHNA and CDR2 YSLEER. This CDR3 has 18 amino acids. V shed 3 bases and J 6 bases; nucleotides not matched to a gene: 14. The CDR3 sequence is CASSQRWASGSMSNEQFF. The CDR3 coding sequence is TGCGCCAGCAGCCAGAGATGGGCTAGCGGGAGTATGAGCAATGAGCAGTTCTTC.

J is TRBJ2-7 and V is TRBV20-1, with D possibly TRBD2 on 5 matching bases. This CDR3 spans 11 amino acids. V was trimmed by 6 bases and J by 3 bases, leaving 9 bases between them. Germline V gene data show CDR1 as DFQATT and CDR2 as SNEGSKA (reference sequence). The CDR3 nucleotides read TGCAGTGCCCGCGGGCACTACGAGCAGTACTTC. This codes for CSARGHYEQYF.

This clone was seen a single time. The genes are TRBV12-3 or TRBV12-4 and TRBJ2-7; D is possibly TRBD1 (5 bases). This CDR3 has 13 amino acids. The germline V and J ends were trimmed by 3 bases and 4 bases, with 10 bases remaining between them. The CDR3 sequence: CASSFRQGYEQYF. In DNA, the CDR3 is TGTGCCAGCAGTTTTCGTCAGGGTTACGAGCAGTACTTC.

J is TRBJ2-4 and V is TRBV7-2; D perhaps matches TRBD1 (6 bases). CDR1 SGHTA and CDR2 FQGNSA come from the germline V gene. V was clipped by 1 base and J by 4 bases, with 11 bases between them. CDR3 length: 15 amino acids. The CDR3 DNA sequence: TGTGCCAGCAGCTTAGATAAGGGGGTGAAAAACATTCAGTACTTC. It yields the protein CASSLDKGVKNIQYF.

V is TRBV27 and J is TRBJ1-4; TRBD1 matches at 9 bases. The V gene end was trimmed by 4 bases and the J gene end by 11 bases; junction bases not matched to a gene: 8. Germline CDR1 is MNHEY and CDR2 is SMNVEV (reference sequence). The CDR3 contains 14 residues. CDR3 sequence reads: CASSWGQGFRKLFF. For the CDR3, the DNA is TGTGCCAGCAGTTGGGGACAGGGATTCCGGAAACTGTTTTTT.

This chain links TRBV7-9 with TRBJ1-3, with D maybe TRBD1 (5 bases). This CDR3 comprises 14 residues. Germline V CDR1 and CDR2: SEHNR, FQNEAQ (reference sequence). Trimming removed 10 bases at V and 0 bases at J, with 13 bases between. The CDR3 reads CATVLGHSGNTIYF. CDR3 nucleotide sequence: TGTGCCACCGTACTCGGACACTCTGGAAACACCATATATTTT.

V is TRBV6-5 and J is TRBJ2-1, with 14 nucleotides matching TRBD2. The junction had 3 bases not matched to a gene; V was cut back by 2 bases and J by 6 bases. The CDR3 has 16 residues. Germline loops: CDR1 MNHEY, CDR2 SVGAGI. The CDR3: CASSYRLAGGGNEQFF. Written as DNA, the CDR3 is TGTGCCAGCAGTTACAGACTAGCGGGAGGGGGCAATGAGCAGTTCTTC.